Here is one T cell receptor beta chain with its context. The antigen is undetermined. The data are from a study of CD8 T cells in ankylosing spondylitis. Looked up from germline, CDR1 is SEHNR and CDR2 is FQNEAQ (reference sequence). V gave up 5 bases and J gave up 6 bases; unmatched junction bases: 9. The CDR3 consists of 16 residues. Study results and limitations: From matched ankylosing spondylitis synovial fluid, disease-linked clones were reportedly recovered at significantly enriched levels. CD8+ cells made up the disease-linked clones, which were relatively rare in peripheral blood. Characteristic, it appeared, of ankylosing spondylitis blood was a TCR beta motif of about eight highly homologous variants.

Quantitative 5'-RACE was performed with molecular barcodes, and it yielded the TCR beta libraries. TCRdb itself ran the 5' RACE reads through MiXCR, one entry per CDR3 protein. Here the sample spans about 390,000 distinct CDR3 sequences, around 24% being singletons. Source material: blood, either unsorted or a sorted T cell fraction (not recorded which). The TCR sequence derives from a male donor with ankylosing spondylitis. The rearrangement uses TRBV7-9 and TRBJ2-2; 10 positions agree with TRBD2. For the CDR3, the DNA is TGTGCCAGCAGCCCAAGGCTAGCGGGAGTACCCGGGGAGCTGTTTTTT. Amino acid sequence: CASSPRLAGVPGELFF.